A single sample gave rise to the 12 T cell receptor beta chains below, sequenced in a study of blood T cells in healthy people across ages. A sample-barcoded 5' primer and a J-beta primer mix were used in a second PCR of about 6 to 11 cycles. TCRdb passed the 5' RACE reads through MiXCR, listing each CDR3 protein once. There are about a million distinct CDR3 sequences in the sample; just over 50% occur only once, and around a fifth lies in the top ten. The sequenced material came from blood. The source of these receptors is a woman aged 60-75 years in good health.

J is TRBJ1-2 and V is TRBV2, with 10 bases aligning to TRBD1. Germline values: CDR1 SNHLY, CDR2 FYNNEI. CDR3 length: 13 residues. The trim removed 5 bases at V and 6 bases at J, leaving 3 bases unmatched. CDR3 amino acids: CASSKTGGHGYTF. In DNA form, the CDR3 reads TGTGCCAGCAGTAAGACAGGGGGCCATGGCTACACCTTC.

This chain's CDR3 is CAISDFSGASTDTQYF. In nucleotides, the CDR3 is TGTGCCATCAGTGATTTCTCTGGAGCTAGCACAGATACGCAGTATTTT. The chain recombines TRBV10-3 with TRBJ2-3; D uncertain. This CDR3 comprises 16 residues. The germline V and J ends were trimmed by 3 bases and 0 bases, with 13 bases remaining between them. CDR1 ENHRY and CDR2 SYGVKD come from the germline V gene.

This clonotype appeared a few times. The chain has TRBV7-2 and TRBJ2-7; a weak D match, TRBD1 (7 bases). V was clipped by 4 bases and J by 4 bases, with 14 bases between them. There are 14 residues in the CDR3. Germline V CDR1 and CDR2: SGHTA, FQGNSA. The CDR3 is CASSWGDRQYEQYF. Written as DNA, the CDR3 is TGTGCCAGCAGCTGGGGGGACAGACAGTACGAGCAGTACTTC.

The chain combines TRBV28 with TRBJ2-1; TRBD2 matches 12 bases. The CDR3 has 15 amino acids. From germline, CDR1 is MDHEN and CDR2 SYDVKM. Germline trimming cut 4 bases from V and 8 bases from J; bases unmatched to any gene: 6. The DNA of the CDR3 is TGTGCCAGCAGTTGGCGACTAGCGGGAGATTATGAGCAGTTCTTC. Protein: CASSWRLAGDYEQFF.

The chain couples TRBV2 to TRBJ2-7; 9 nucleotides line up with TRBD2. Trimming removed 7 bases from V and 3 bases from J; junction bases left unmatched: 7. This CDR3 region has 14 residues. In germline, CDR1 is SNHLY, CDR2 FYNNEI. CDR3 amino acids: CASKIAGEFYEQYF. CDR3 in DNA: TGTGCCAGCAAAATAGCGGGAGAGTTCTACGAGCAGTACTTC.

This clonotype was recorded a few times. J is TRBJ2-6 and V is TRBV14; 7 bases fit TRBD2. The ends lost 2 bases at V and 1 base at J; junction bases unmatched: 17. The CDR3 runs to 21 residues. CDR1 is SGHDN and CDR2 is FVKESK in the germline V gene. The CDR3 DNA reads TGTGCCAGCAGCCAACTAGGATTTGGTTTGGCGGGAGCTTCTGGGGCCAACGTCCTGACTTTC. It encodes CASSQLGFGLAGASGANVLTF.

This clonotype has just a few counts. J is TRBJ2-7 and V is TRBV7-6; 12 bases line up with TRBD2. CDR3 size: 19 residues. J gave up 5 bases and V 6 bases, and 20 bases lay outside the gene matches. CDR1 and CDR2 from the germline V gene are SGHVS and FNYEAQ. The CDR3 reads CASSFNPGQTSGSPHEQYF. In nucleotides, the CDR3 is TGTGCCAGCAGTTTTAACCCGGGACAGACTAGCGGGAGTCCCCACGAGCAGTACTTC.

This clonotype was observed a handful of times. The chain is built from TRBV18 and TRBJ1-1; TRBD1 matches 8 bases. CDR1 is KGHSH, CDR2 LQKENI, per germline. Unmatched junction bases numbered 2, after V lost 4 bases and J lost 4 bases. This CDR3 is 13 amino acids long. The CDR3 nucleotides are TGTGCCAGCTCACTTACAGGGGGCACTGAAGCTTTCTTT. Its protein product is CASSLTGGTEAFF.

This rearrangement joins TRBV15 to TRBJ2-4; 7 bases agree with TRBD2. J was trimmed by 0 bases and V by 4 bases; bases with no gene match: 18. The CDR3 sequence is 20 residues long. Germline V gene sequence: CDR1 LNHNV, CDR2 YYDKDF (reference sequence). This chain's CDR3 is CATSILEGRGGLLAKNIQYF. CDR3 coding DNA: TGTGCCACCAGCATCTTGGAAGGGAGGGGAGGATTGCTAGCCAAAAACATTCAGTACTTC.

This rearrangement joins TRBV5-5 to TRBJ2-4; 13 nucleotides match TRBD2. The tail of the sequence fits TRBJ2-7 better, so the J call may be wrong. Per germline, CDR1 SGHKS and CDR2 YYEKEE (reference sequence). The length of the CDR3 is 16 residues. The DNA for the CDR3 is TGTGCCAGCAGCTTAAGACTAGCGGGAGGTTTCGACGAGCAGTACTTC. Translation gives CASSLRLAGGFDEQYF.

V and J are TRBV7-2 and TRBJ1-1, with D unclear. This CDR3 region has 13 residues. V lost 4 bases, J lost 1 base, and 7 bases lay in between. The V gene's germline CDR1 is SGHTA and CDR2 FQGNSA. The CDR3 protein is CASSSAWNTEAFF. The CDR3 region has the DNA TGTGCCAGCAGCTCTGCCTGGAACACTGAAGCTTTCTTT.

This chain uses TRBV20-1 with TRBJ1-6; 8 bases match TRBD1. Looked up from germline, CDR1 is DFQATT and CDR2 is SNEGSKA (reference sequence). Germline trimming cut 4 bases from V and 7 bases from J; bases unmatched to any gene: 6. The CDR3 has 14 residues. The CDR3 region is CSANQGAENSPLHF. The CDR3, as DNA: TGCAGTGCTAACCAGGGGGCCGAGAATTCACCCCTCCACTTT.